This TCR beta chain comes out of a study of shared clonotypes between healthy human individuals. The assay was run at deep level. Per sorted-subset replicate PCR, input was 150 to 250 ng DNA, representing around 28,000 T cell genomes. The assay was immunoSEQ multiplex PCR, and TCRdb's table has in-frame clones only and misses some. The sample records about 1.4 million clones, around 95% being singletons. Study-level points and caveats: Larger estimated richness was generally seen in naive subsets than in memory subsets.

Donors had no recently reported acute infections or vaccinations and were HIV-negative. Worth noting for this clone: Its specificity is unknown.

Trimming shortened V by 5 bases and J by 5 bases, and 17 bases separated the two germline ends. This CDR3 region has 15 residues. The germline V gene encodes CDR1 LNHDA and CDR2 SQIVND (reference sequence). The sequenced material came from naive CD4+ T cells sorted from blood. Subset here: CD45RA+ positively selected. The chain has TRBV19 and TRBJ2-3; D possibly uses TRBD1 or TRBD2 (5 bases each). The sequence came from a man aged 25 to 45 in good health. Here the CDR3 reads CASSVGHAGGDTQYF. DNA of the CDR3: TGTGCCAGTAGTGTCGGACATGCCGGAGGAGATACGCAGTATTTT.